These 23 T cell receptor beta chains came from one sample sequenced in a study of OX40 agonist ivuxolimab in advanced cancers. Method: immunoSEQ multiplex PCR; TCRdb's copy keeps in-frame clones and lacks some. The sample yields tens of thousands of clones, over 75% seen once. The sequences come from CD4+ or CD8+ T cells sorted from blood, collected in a trial of the OX40 agonist ivuxolimab. The receptors originated from an adult with an advanced solid tumor such as melanoma, head and neck, liver or kidney cancer.

The rearrangement uses TRBV6-1 and TRBJ1-4; TRBD1 is a possible D gene (5 bases). CDR1 is MNHNS, CDR2 SASEGT, per germline. This CDR3 is built from 17 residues. The V gene lost 5 bases and the J gene lost 7 bases, with 23 bases spanning the gap. The CDR3 DNA sequence: TGTGCCAGCAGTAAAGACTGGGGACTTGCGGCGGGTGAAAAACTGTTTTTT. This sequence encodes CASSKDWGLAAGEKLFF.

The chain combines TRBV5-4 with TRBJ2-2; D is possibly TRBD2 (6 bases). V gave up 4 bases and J gave up 5 bases, with 21 bases separating them. The CDR3 has 17 residues. The germline CDR1 and CDR2 sequences are SGHNT and YYREEE (reference sequence). CDR3 protein: CASSHTFGRPETGELFF. In DNA, the CDR3 is TGTGCCAGCAGCCACACTTTTGGGAGGCCCGAAACCGGGGAGCTGTTTTTT.

In this sample, this clone turned up once. V gene TRBV28 combines with J gene TRBJ2-1; 7 nucleotides agree with TRBD2. The length of the CDR3 is 18 residues. V trimming: 5 bases; J trimming: 1 base; junction bases outside the gene matches: 14. CDR1 MDHEN and CDR2 SYDVKM come from the germline V gene. The CDR3 loop reads CASSISVGLGTSYNEQFF. CDR3 coding DNA: TGTGCCAGCAGTATATCCGTTGGACTAGGGACTTCCTACAATGAGCAGTTCTTC. The entire variable domain, with the rest obtained from reference TRBV28 and TRBJ2-1, is as follows: DVKVTQSSRYLVKRTGEKVFLECVQDMDHENMFWYRQDPGLGLRLIYFSYDVKMKEKGDIPEGYSVSREKKERFSLILESASTNQTSMYLCASSISVGLGTSYNEQFFGPGTRLTVL.

The rearrangement joins TRBV7-2 to TRBJ2-5, with 10 positions matching TRBD2. CDR3 length: 15 amino acids. CDR1 and CDR2 (germline): SGHTA, FQGNSA. V gave up 4 bases and J gave up 1 base; unmatched junction bases: 3. This CDR3 reads CASSSGLAVQETQYF. The CDR3 DNA follows: TGTGCCAGCAGCTCCGGACTAGCGGTCCAAGAGACCCAGTACTTC.

The V and J genes are TRBV4-1 and TRBJ1-4; 7 bases are shared with TRBD1. The CDR3 is 17 residues long. V gave up 4 bases and J gave up 5 bases; unmatched junction bases: 13. Germline-derived CDR1 and CDR2 are MGHRA and YSYEKL. The CDR3 is CASSPNPMGQLNEKLFF. In nucleotides, the CDR3 is TGCGCCAGCAGCCCTAACCCAATGGGACAGCTAAATGAAAAACTGTTTTTT.

This clone has a handful of counts. The chain carries TRBV7-3 and TRBJ2-6, with TRBD2 matching 8 bases. Germline-derived CDR1 and CDR2 are SGHTA and FQGTGA. This CDR3 is 16 amino acids long. Trimming cost V 7 bases and J 0 bases; bases outside gene matches: 5. The CDR3 loop is CASKASGFSGANVLTF. In DNA form, the CDR3 reads TGTGCCAGCAAAGCTAGCGGGTTCTCTGGGGCCAACGTCCTGACTTTC. The variable domain in full, completed from reference TRBV7-3 and TRBJ2-6, reads GAGVSQTPSNKVTEKGKYVELRCDPISGHTALYWYRQSLGQGPEFLIYFQGTGAADDSGLPNDRFFAVRPEGSVSTLKIQRTERGDSAVYLCASKASGFSGANVLTFGAGSRLTVL.

The genes are TRBV18 and TRBJ2-3; 10 nucleotides line up with TRBD1. Losses at the gene ends were 3 bases for V and 7 bases for J; bases not matched to a gene: 7. Germline CDR1 KGHSH, CDR2 LQKENI. The CDR3 length is 15 residues. CDR3 in amino acids: CASSPDRGGENTQYF. The CDR3 coding sequence is TGTGCCAGCTCACCGGACAGGGGGGGCGAGAATACGCAGTATTTT.

The chain uses TRBV7-2 and TRBJ2-6, with D uncertain. V lost 2 bases, J lost 0 bases, and 5 bases lay in between. CDR1 and CDR2 from the germline V gene are SGHTA and FQGNSA. CDR3 length: 15 amino acids. The CDR3 DNA reads as TGTGCCAGCAGCTTATCGGTCTCTGGGGCCAACGTCCTGACTTTC. Protein: CASSLSVSGANVLTF. Variable domain in full (rest from reference TRBV7-2 and TRBJ2-6): GAGVSQSPSNKVTEKGKDVELRCDPISGHTALYWYRQSLGQGLEFLIYFQGNSAPDKSGLPSDRFSAERTGGSVSTLTIQRTQQEDSAVYLCASSLSVSGANVLTFGAGSRLTVL.

The V and J genes are TRBV2 and TRBJ2-1; 12 nucleotides match TRBD2. The ends lost 6 bases at V and 10 bases at J; junction bases unmatched: 7. This CDR3 region has 14 residues. CDR1 SNHLY and CDR2 FYNNEI come from the germline V gene. The CDR3 DNA reads TGTGCCAGCAGAAGACTAGCGGGAGTCGACGAGCAGTTCTTC. Translation gives CASRRLAGVDEQFF.

The CDR3: CASLPSGPTYEQYF. The CDR3 bases are TGTGCCAGCCTACCTAGCGGCCCTACCTACGAGCAGTACTTC. This chain connects TRBV28 to TRBJ2-7, with 7 bases aligning to TRBD2. After removal of 8 bases from V and 2 bases from J, the junction contained 9 bases not matched to a gene. Germline-derived CDR1 and CDR2 are MDHEN and SYDVKM. This CDR3 comprises 14 residues.

This sequence joins TRBV4-1 and TRBJ2-1; D unresolved. V was cut by 1 base and J by 12 bases, with 13 bases left in between. Germline CDR1 is MGHRA and CDR2 is YSYEKL. This CDR3 comprises 13 residues. This chain's CDR3 is CASSQALVSAQFF. CDR3 DNA sequence: TGCGCCAGCAGCCAAGCGTTAGTTTCGGCGCAGTTCTTC.

This clone was seen just once. The chain combines TRBV7-2 with TRBJ2-1, with unresolved D. CDR3 length: 15 residues. Germline V gene data show CDR1 as SGHTA and CDR2 as FQGNSA. V was clipped by 1 base and J by 7 bases, with 14 bases between them. DNA of the CDR3: TGTGCCAGCAGCTTAGACTGGACCCCCGCGAATGAGCAGTTCTTC. This sequence encodes CASSLDWTPANEQFF.

CDR3 bases: TGTGCCAGCAGCTTGGGTGGGGGATGGGCCGGGGAGCTGTTTTTT. It is translated as CASSLGGGWAGELFF. The chain carries TRBV5-4 and TRBJ2-2; D assignment may be TRBD1 or TRBD2 (5 bases each). Per the germline V gene, CDR1 is SGHNT and CDR2 is YYREEE (reference sequence). V was pared by 0 bases and J by 6 bases, with 12 bases between. The CDR3 runs to 15 residues.

The rearrangement links TRBV5-1 to TRBJ1-2; D might be TRBD1 (5 bases). The CDR3 sequence is 14 residues long. V shed 0 bases and J shed 7 bases, with 13 bases lying between them. Germline V gives CDR1 SGHRS, CDR2 YFSETQ. This CDR3 is CASSLADGAAGYTF. The DNA of the CDR3 is TGCGCCAGCAGCTTGGCCGATGGGGCAGCTGGCTACACCTTC.

V usage is TRBV27 and J usage is TRBJ1-4; D is unclear. Trimming took off 5 bases at V and 6 bases at J, with 10 bases between the two ends. This CDR3 contains 13 residues. Germline V gene lookup returns CDR1 MNHEY and CDR2 SMNVEV (reference sequence). DNA for the CDR3: TGTGCCAGCAGTCATCGTACTTATGAAAAACTGTTTTTT. This translates into CASSHRTYEKLFF.

V usage is TRBV6-6 and J usage is TRBJ1-6; 7 nucleotides match TRBD1. The CDR3 is 13 amino acids. Germline-derived CDR1 and CDR2 are MNHNY and SVGAGI (reference sequence). V shed 5 bases, J shed 7 bases, and the junction held 2 bases outside the gene matches. The CDR3 coding sequence is TGTGCCAGCAGTCTACAGGGGAATTCACCCCTCCACTTT. Encoded protein: CASSLQGNSPLHF.

The V call is TRBV5-4, the J call TRBJ2-1, with D perhaps TRBD2 (5 bases). The CDR3 totals 16 residues. With 4 bases removed from V and 4 bases from J, the gap between germline ends came to 18 bases. In germline, CDR1 is SGHNT, CDR2 YYREEE (reference sequence). The CDR3 nucleotides read TGTGCCAGCAGCCCAGCGAGGGCTATAAGGTACAATGAGCAGTTCTTC. Encoded protein: CASSPARAIRYNEQFF.

The genes are TRBV4-3 and TRBJ2-3; D gene unclear. Germline V gives CDR1 LGHNA, CDR2 YSLEER. The CDR3 is 14 residues long. V was pared by 0 bases and J by 14 bases, with 18 bases between. CDR3 in amino acids: CASSQDIRGPRSYF. CDR3 DNA sequence: TGCGCCAGCAGCCAAGATATCCGAGGACCCCGGTCGTATTTT.

This clone was found once. The chain has TRBV7-9 and TRBJ1-1; D possibly corresponds to TRBD1 (5 bases). The CDR3 loop spans 13 amino acids. V was shortened by 4 bases and J by 6 bases, with 12 bases between the two germline ends. Germline-derived CDR1 and CDR2 are SEHNR and FQNEAQ (reference sequence). Written as DNA, the CDR3 is TGTGCCAGCAGCTCCCAAGGGGCCCCTGAAGCTTTCTTT. Amino acid sequence: CASSSQGAPEAFF.

The rearrangement joins TRBV5-1 to TRBJ2-5, with a weak D call TRBD2 (5 bases). The CDR3 is made up of 15 amino acids. The V and J ends lost 2 bases and 5 bases respectively, with 16 bases between them. The germline V gene encodes CDR1 SGHRS and CDR2 YFSETQ. CDR3 bases: TGCGCCAGCAGCTTTGGAGCCGGGGATGGGGAGACCCAGTACTTC. It translates to CASSFGAGDGETQYF.

The chain uses TRBV4-1 and TRBJ2-3, with D uncertain. V shed 1 base and J shed 0 bases, with 17 bases lying between them. The germline V gene has CDR1 MGHRA and CDR2 YSYEKL. The CDR3 loop spans 18 amino acids. The CDR3 spells CASSQASISSRSTDTQYF. The CDR3 DNA reads as TGCGCCAGCAGCCAAGCCTCAATCTCCTCTAGGAGCACAGATACGCAGTATTTT.

The rearrangement joins TRBV11-3 to TRBJ2-1, with D uncertain. Germline V gene sequence: CDR1 SGHNT, CDR2 YENEEA. CDR3 size: 11 residues. V lost 4 bases and J 7 bases, leaving 5 bases between the germline ends. CDR3 amino acids: CASSSLNEQFF. DNA for the CDR3: TGTGCCAGCAGCTCCTTGAATGAGCAGTTCTTC. The full variable domain, its missing parts supplied by reference TRBV11-3 and TRBJ2-1, is EAGVVQSPRYKIIEKKQPVAFWCNPISGHNTLYWYLQNLGQGPELLIRYENEEAVDDSQLPKDRFSAERLKGVDSTLKIQPAELGDSAVYLCASSSLNEQFFGPGTRLTVL.

This sequence joins TRBV18 and TRBJ2-1; no clear D. The V end lost 0 bases, the J end lost 0 bases, and 21 bases lay between the germline ends. Germline V gives CDR1 KGHSH, CDR2 LQKENI. This CDR3 is 20 amino acids long. The CDR3 nucleotides are TGTGCCAGCTCACCACCACGAGCAGCCCTAGTCAATAGCTCCTACAATGAGCAGTTCTTC. Amino acids: CASSPPRAALVNSSYNEQFF.